Given below is one T cell receptor beta chain in context. Other DNA sequences in the sample encode the same CDR3. These data come from a study of cytomegalovirus exposure and HLA in healthy donors. With 60 Vbeta and 13 Jbeta primers, the PCR was carried out. The data were produced by immunoSEQ multiplex PCR, yet TCRdb's version contains in-frame clones alone and is incomplete. The repertoire consists of 100,000 or so clones, with 80% to 90% occurring once and the leading ten covering about 1.5%. The clonotype originates from a man aged 40-50 years in good health and CMV-seronegative. The sequencing sample was made of PBMCs.

CDR3 residues: CASSPRTGGYYGYTF. The CDR3 coding sequence is TGTGCCAGCAGTCCCCGGACAGGGGGGTACTATGGCTACACCTTC. The genes are TRBV5-8 and TRBJ1-2; 10 bases are shared with TRBD1. The CDR3 is 15 residues long. CDR1 and CDR2 from the germline V gene are SGHTS and YDEGEE. Trimming cost V 5 bases and J 3 bases; bases outside gene matches: 7.